These T cell receptor beta chains were read from a single sample in a study of blood T cell repertoires in COVID-19. The table came from immunoSEQ multiplex PCR; TCRdb's copy has only in-frame clones and leaves some out. The sample shows 120,000 to 150,000 clones, 84% of them seen only once. Sequencing input: PBMCs or T cells enriched from blood (not recorded which). These receptors all stem from a man in his forties or fifties with acute COVID-19. Both conserved end residues are part of each CDR3. The order of the fields is D gene, J gene, clone size, V gene, CDR3 protein, CDR3 DNA. The D gene is left open where the match is weak. Some rows have no size entry. The others give once, few or many, or a class for an expanded clone.

D gene: TRBD1; J gene: TRBJ1-6; clone size: NA; V gene: TRBV28; CDR3 protein: CASSETGPSSYNSPLHF; CDR3 DNA: TGTGCCAGCAGTGAGACAGGGCCTAGCTCCTATAATTCACCCCTCCACTTT
D gene: NA; J gene: TRBJ1-1; clone size: NA; V gene: TRBV28; CDR3 protein: CASSSRQFFTNTEAFF; CDR3 DNA: TGTGCCAGCAGTTCCCGACAGTTTTTTACGAACACTGAAGCTTTCTTT
D gene: NA; J gene: TRBJ2-2; clone size: NA; V gene: TRBV2; CDR3 protein: CASSERGLGGELFF; CDR3 DNA: TGTGCCAGCAGTGAAAGGGGTTTGGGCGGGGAGCTGTTTTTT
D gene: NA; J gene: TRBJ2-1; clone size: NA; V gene: TRBV7-8; CDR3 protein: CASSLNLGSSYNEQFF; CDR3 DNA: TGTGCCAGCAGCTTAAACCTGGGGAGCTCCTACAATGAGCAGTTCTTC
D gene: NA; J gene: TRBJ1-6; clone size: many; V gene: TRBV6-2/TRBV6-3; CDR3 protein: CASSPLQAAGSPLHF; CDR3 DNA: TGTGCCAGCAGTCCCCTTCAGGCCGCGGGTTCACCCCTCCACTTT
D gene: NA; J gene: TRBJ1-1; clone size: NA; V gene: TRBV6-5; CDR3 protein: CASRIGGDTEAFF; CDR3 DNA: TGTGCCAGCAGAATTGGGGGGGACACTGAAGCTTTCTTT
D gene: TRBD2; J gene: TRBJ2-1; clone size: once; V gene: TRBV28; CDR3 protein: CASSPPGLANEQFF; CDR3 DNA: TGTGCCAGCAGTCCACCGGGACTAGCAAACGAGCAGTTCTTC
D gene: NA; J gene: TRBJ1-1; clone size: NA; V gene: TRBV5-6; CDR3 protein: CASSFNGATEAFF; CDR3 DNA: TGTGCCAGCAGCTTTAATGGGGCCACTGAAGCTTTCTTT
D gene: NA; J gene: TRBJ2-1; clone size: NA; V gene: TRBV11-2; CDR3 protein: CASRDPPGNEQFF; CDR3 DNA: TGTGCCAGCAGGGACCCCCCGGGGAATGAGCAGTTCTTC
D gene: TRBD2; J gene: TRBJ2-7; clone size: once; V gene: TRBV11-2; CDR3 protein: CASSLTRLAGAGEQYF; CDR3 DNA: TGTGCCAGCAGCTTAACCCGGCTAGCGGGGGCGGGCGAGCAGTACTTC
D gene: NA; J gene: TRBJ2-2; clone size: NA; V gene: TRBV6-2/TRBV6-3; CDR3 protein: CASSYSGMNTGELFF; CDR3 DNA: TGTGCCAGCAGTTACTCGGGCATGAACACCGGGGAGCTGTTTTTT
D gene: TRBD1; J gene: TRBJ2-1; clone size: few; V gene: TRBV28; CDR3 protein: CASSFILGDLDRVRYNEQFF; CDR3 DNA: TGTGCCAGCAGTTTCATATTGGGGGACCTGGACAGGGTCCGATACAATGAGCAGTTCTTC
D gene: NA; J gene: TRBJ2-1; clone size: NA; V gene: TRBV19; CDR3 protein: CASSIGTSNNEQFF; CDR3 DNA: TGTGCCAGTAGTATTGGGACTTCTAACAATGAGCAGTTCTTC
D gene: TRBD2; J gene: TRBJ2-4; clone size: NA; V gene: TRBV9; CDR3 protein: CASSLQGGSENIQYF; CDR3 DNA: TGTGCCAGCAGCCTCCAGGGAGGGTCGGAGAACATTCAGTACTTC
D gene: TRBD1; J gene: TRBJ1-6; clone size: NA; V gene: TRBV7-8; CDR3 protein: CASSIGTGDNSPLHF; CDR3 DNA: TGTGCCAGCAGCATAGGGACAGGGGATAATTCACCCCTCCACTTT
D gene: TRBD1; J gene: TRBJ2-3; clone size: NA; V gene: TRBV5-6; CDR3 protein: CASSRRQGTSTDTQYF; CDR3 DNA: TGTGCCAGCAGCAGACGACAGGGCACTAGCACAGATACGCAGTATTTT
D gene: NA; J gene: TRBJ1-2; clone size: NA; V gene: TRBV14; CDR3 protein: CASSQVEGVLNGYTF; CDR3 DNA: TGTGCCAGCAGCCAAGTTGAGGGGGTCCTCAATGGCTACACCTTC
D gene: TRBD1; J gene: TRBJ2-7; clone size: NA; V gene: TRBV29-1; CDR3 protein: CSVELWDRNYEQYF; CDR3 DNA: TGCAGCGTTGAACTCTGGGACAGGAACTACGAGCAGTACTTC
D gene: NA; J gene: TRBJ2-1; clone size: NA; V gene: TRBV7-2; CDR3 protein: CASSLAGGAEWYNEQFF; CDR3 DNA: TGTGCCAGCAGCTTAGCGGGGGGGGCGGAATGGTACAATGAGCAGTTCTTC
D gene: TRBD1; J gene: TRBJ2-7; clone size: NA; V gene: TRBV7-8; CDR3 protein: CASSSTTGQETTYEQYF; CDR3 DNA: TGTGCCAGCAGCTCAACTACAGGACAGGAGACTACCTACGAGCAGTACTTC
D gene: TRBD2; J gene: TRBJ2-3; clone size: once; V gene: TRBV2; CDR3 protein: CASIRGTSGLTDTQYF; CDR3 DNA: TGTGCCAGCATTCGCGGGACTAGCGGGCTGACAGATACGCAGTATTTT
D gene: TRBD2; J gene: TRBJ2-1; clone size: NA; V gene: TRBV28; CDR3 protein: CASSFGGARDEQFF; CDR3 DNA: TGTGCCAGCAGCTTCGGGGGGGCTAGGGATGAGCAGTTCTTC
D gene: NA; J gene: TRBJ2-7; clone size: NA; V gene: TRBV3-1/TRBV3-2; CDR3 protein: CASSPSSYEQYF; CDR3 DNA: TGTGCCAGCAGCCCGAGCTCCTACGAGCAGTACTTC
D gene: TRBD1; J gene: TRBJ1-2; clone size: NA; V gene: TRBV6-5; CDR3 protein: CASSYSAQGNYGYTF; CDR3 DNA: TGTGCCAGCAGTTACTCTGCACAGGGGAACTATGGCTACACCTTC
D gene: TRBD2; J gene: TRBJ2-7; clone size: NA; V gene: TRBV7-2; CDR3 protein: CASSLASSGDSYEQYF; CDR3 DNA: TGTGCCAGCAGCTTAGCGTCTAGCGGGGACTCCTACGAGCAGTACTTC
D gene: TRBD2; J gene: TRBJ2-3; clone size: NA; V gene: TRBV4-3; CDR3 protein: CASSQSPGASGGSTDTQYF; CDR3 DNA: TGCGCCAGCAGCCAATCCCCAGGGGCTAGCGGGGGTAGCACAGATACGCAGTATTTT
D gene: TRBD1; J gene: TRBJ2-4; clone size: NA; V gene: TRBV5-4; CDR3 protein: CASSTHSQGAKNIQYF; CDR3 DNA: TGTGCCAGCAGCACGCATTCCCAGGGGGCGAAAAACATTCAGTACTTC
D gene: NA; J gene: TRBJ2-7; clone size: NA; V gene: TRBV21-1; CDR3 protein: CASSKPRGGSEQYF; CDR3 DNA: TGTGCCAGCAGCAAACCGAGGGGGGGTAGCGAGCAGTACTTC
D gene: NA; J gene: TRBJ1-1; clone size: NA; V gene: TRBV19; CDR3 protein: CASSSQAARNTEAFF; CDR3 DNA: TGTGCCAGTAGTTCCCAGGCAGCTCGGAACACTGAAGCTTTCTTT
D gene: NA; J gene: TRBJ1-5; clone size: NA; V gene: TRBV2; CDR3 protein: CASSGWGDASNQPQHF; CDR3 DNA: TGTGCCAGCAGTGGTTGGGGGGACGCTAGCAATCAGCCCCAGCATTTT
D gene: NA; J gene: TRBJ1-1; clone size: NA; V gene: TRBV29-1; CDR3 protein: CSLTQGGTEAFF; CDR3 DNA: TGCAGCCTAACCCAGGGAGGCACTGAAGCTTTCTTT
D gene: TRBD1; J gene: TRBJ1-2; clone size: NA; V gene: TRBV19; CDR3 protein: CASRGTGINYGYTF; CDR3 DNA: TGTGCCAGTAGGGGGACAGGGATTAACTATGGCTACACCTTC
D gene: TRBD1; J gene: TRBJ1-6; clone size: NA; V gene: TRBV6-5; CDR3 protein: CASRKQGSSPLHF; CDR3 DNA: TGTGCCAGCAGGAAACAGGGGAGTTCACCCCTCCACTTT
D gene: NA; J gene: TRBJ1-3; clone size: NA; V gene: TRBV4-1; CDR3 protein: CASTPQSSGNTIYF; CDR3 DNA: TGCGCCAGCACCCCGCAGTCCTCTGGAAACACCATATATTTT
D gene: TRBD1; J gene: TRBJ2-3; clone size: NA; V gene: TRBV2; CDR3 protein: CASSEGQGAADTQYF; CDR3 DNA: TGTGCCAGCAGTGAGGGGCAGGGGGCCGCAGATACGCAGTATTTT
D gene: NA; J gene: TRBJ2-1; clone size: NA; V gene: TRBV11-2; CDR3 protein: CASSLEGLAPHEQFF; CDR3 DNA: TGTGCCAGCAGCTTAGAAGGGCTAGCGCCTCATGAGCAGTTCTTC
D gene: TRBD2; J gene: TRBJ2-1; clone size: NA; V gene: TRBV11-2; CDR3 protein: CASSLDPSGSYEQFF; CDR3 DNA: TGTGCCAGCAGCTTAGATCCTAGCGGGAGCTATGAGCAGTTCTTC
D gene: NA; J gene: TRBJ2-6; clone size: NA; V gene: TRBV12-3/TRBV12-4; CDR3 protein: CASSFAGANVLTF; CDR3 DNA: TGTGCCAGCAGCTTCGCTGGGGCCAACGTCCTGACTTTC
D gene: TRBD1; J gene: TRBJ2-3; clone size: few; V gene: TRBV18; CDR3 protein: CASSSSGPGTGGTDTQYF; CDR3 DNA: TGTGCCAGCTCATCATCGGGCCCGGGGACAGGTGGAACAGATACGCAGTATTTT
D gene: NA; J gene: TRBJ1-4; clone size: NA; V gene: TRBV24-1; CDR3 protein: CATSITGLGEKLFF; CDR3 DNA: TGTGCCACCAGTATAACCGGACTGGGCGAAAAACTGTTTTTT
D gene: NA; J gene: TRBJ1-6; clone size: NA; V gene: TRBV3-1/TRBV3-2; CDR3 protein: CASTPRQGSSSPLHF; CDR3 DNA: TGTGCCAGCACCCCCCGGCAGGGATCGAGTTCACCCCTCCACTTT
D gene: NA; J gene: TRBJ1-1; clone size: NA; V gene: TRBV6-5; CDR3 protein: CASRDRTNTEAFF; CDR3 DNA: TGTGCCAGCAGGGACAGAACGAACACTGAAGCTTTCTTT
D gene: NA; J gene: TRBJ1-6; clone size: NA; V gene: TRBV6-2/TRBV6-3; CDR3 protein: CASSDPQGGNSPLHF; CDR3 DNA: TGTGCCAGCAGCGATCCTCAAGGAGGCAATTCACCCCTCCACTTT
D gene: TRBD2; J gene: TRBJ2-1; clone size: NA; V gene: TRBV6-5; CDR3 protein: CASSLTSGTTEQFF; CDR3 DNA: TGTGCCAGCAGCCTGACTAGCGGGACGACGGAGCAGTTCTTC
D gene: TRBD1; J gene: TRBJ2-5; clone size: once; V gene: TRBV12-3/TRBV12-4; CDR3 protein: CASTDRAQETQYF; CDR3 DNA: TGTGCCAGCACGGACAGGGCCCAAGAGACCCAGTACTTC
D gene: TRBD2; J gene: TRBJ2-2; clone size: NA; V gene: TRBV6-5; CDR3 protein: CASSYPTSGRGELFF; CDR3 DNA: TGTGCCAGCAGTTACCCCACTAGCGGGAGGGGGGAGCTGTTTTTT
D gene: TRBD1; J gene: TRBJ1-1; clone size: NA; V gene: TRBV7-2; CDR3 protein: CASSSRGRRNTEAFF; CDR3 DNA: TGTGCCAGCAGCTCCAGGGGGCGGCGGAACACTGAAGCTTTCTTT
D gene: NA; J gene: TRBJ2-7; clone size: NA; V gene: TRBV27; CDR3 protein: CASSLRGYSSYEQYF; CDR3 DNA: TGTGCCAGCAGTTTAAGAGGGTACAGCTCCTACGAGCAGTACTTC
D gene: TRBD2; J gene: TRBJ2-1; clone size: NA; V gene: TRBV10-3; CDR3 protein: CAISDGTSQNHEQFF; CDR3 DNA: TGTGCCATCAGTGATGGGACTAGCCAGAATCATGAGCAGTTCTTC